Listed here is a single TCR beta chain. cDNA reverse transcribed from extracted RNA served as the sequencing template. Profiling relied on immunoSEQ multiplex PCR, and the TCRdb table lists in-frame clones only, not all of them. The sample includes around 270,000 clones, about 62% of them seen just once. This sample was included in a study of CD8+ T cells in alopecia areata. Per germline, CDR1 MNHEY and CDR2 SVGAGI. With 4 bases removed from V and 3 bases from J, the gap between germline ends came to 12 bases. The CDR3 covers 14 residues. Described treatment: oral pan-JAK inhibitor, 5-10 mg twice daily.

The TCR was taken from a human donor with alopecia areata. The chain links TRBV6-5 to TRBJ1-2; no definite D call. Sequencing used CD4+ T cells sorted from blood, obtained at week 24, from a patient treated with tofacitinib. CDR3 residues: CASSLRGEDYGYTF. The CDR3 DNA follows: TGTGCCAGCAGTTTACGGGGAGAGGACTATGGCTACACCTTC.